The 28 T cell receptor beta chains listed next were all sequenced from one sample in a study of cytomegalovirus exposure and HLA in healthy donors. The PCR contained 60 Vbeta and 13 Jbeta primers. Here immunoSEQ multiplex PCR was the method, and the copy in TCRdb shows in-frame clones only, minus some. The table lists 95,000 or so clones, 81% of them singletons. Material for sequencing was PBMCs. Receptors were obtained from a woman aged 70-85 years in good health and CMV-seropositive.

The CDR3 loop is CASSETDRGGNTIYF. CDR3 coding DNA: TGTGCCAGCAGTGAGACGGACAGGGGGGGAAACACCATATATTTT. This chain connects TRBV6-1 to TRBJ1-3; 10 nucleotides agree with TRBD1. V was pared by 3 bases and J by 4 bases, with 3 bases of the junction left unmatched. Germline lookup yields CDR1 MNHNS and CDR2 SASEGT. The CDR3 is made up of 15 amino acids.

The rearrangement uses TRBV30 and TRBJ2-7; 8 positions match TRBD1. This CDR3 is built from 14 residues. V was pared by 3 bases and J by 3 bases, with 7 bases of the junction left unmatched. Germline CDR1 and CDR2: GTSNPN and SVGIG (reference sequence). The CDR3 nucleotides are TGTGCCTGGAGAACCCGAGGACAGGGCTACGAGCAGTACTTC. Residues: CAWRTRGQGYEQYF.

The CDR3 nucleotides read TGTGCCAGCAGCTGGTGGACAGGGAGGTCCGGAAACACCATATATTTT. Translating it yields CASSWWTGRSGNTIYF. The rearrangement uses TRBV13 and TRBJ1-3; 8 nucleotides line up with TRBD1. Unmatched junction bases numbered 9, after V lost 4 bases and J lost 4 bases. The length of the CDR3 is 16 residues. CDR1 PRHDT and CDR2 FYEKMQ come from the germline V gene (reference sequence).

The chain joins TRBV6-6 to TRBJ2-1, with 11 bases identical to TRBD2. The V segment lost 4 bases and the J segment 12 bases; nucleotides outside the gene matches: 5. CDR1 is MNHNY and CDR2 is SVGAGI in the germline V gene (reference sequence). CDR3 size: 13 residues. CDR3 nucleotide sequence: TGTGCCAGCAGTTCTCTAGCGGGGGGCGGGCAGTTCTTC. As protein: CASSSLAGGGQFF.

The rearrangement joins TRBV27 to TRBJ2-7; D possibly corresponds to TRBD2 (6 bases). Germline V lookup: CDR1 MNHEY, CDR2 SMNVEV (reference sequence). Trimming pared 7 bases from V and 2 bases from J, leaving 18 bases between. The length of the CDR3 is 15 residues. In nucleotides, the CDR3 is TGTGCCAGCACGACGGACCGGGACTTTACCTACGAGCAGTACTTC. Translated: CASTTDRDFTYEQYF.

The chain is built from TRBV5-1 and TRBJ2-1; 10 bases agree with TRBD2. Per the germline V gene, CDR1 is SGHRS and CDR2 is YFSETQ. V trimming: 2 bases; J trimming: 5 bases; junction bases outside the gene matches: 4. CDR3 length: 15 residues. CDR3 nucleotide sequence: TGCGCCAGCAGCTTAAGCGGGAGGGAAAACAATGAGCAGTTCTTC. Its translation is CASSLSGRENNEQFF. Filled out from reference TRBV5-1 and TRBJ2-1, the complete variable domain reads KAGVTQTPRYLIKTRGQQVTLSCSPISGHRSVSWYQQTPGQGLQFLFEYFSETQRNKGNFPGRFSGRQFSNSRSEMNVSTLELGDSALYLCASSLSGRENNEQFFGPGTRLTVL.

This chain links TRBV6-6 with TRBJ1-3, with D possibly matching TRBD1 (5 bases). Germline-derived CDR1 and CDR2 are MNHNY and SVGAGI (reference sequence). V was clipped by 7 bases and J by 4 bases, with 14 bases between them. The CDR3 runs 14 residues. The CDR3 DNA reads TGTGCCAGCATTAGGACACTCCAAGGAAACACCATATATTTT. Its protein is CASIRTLQGNTIYF.

V and J are TRBV7-8 and TRBJ1-1; D remains ambiguous. V was cut by 1 base and J by 7 bases, with 10 bases left in between. Germline V gives CDR1 SGHVS, CDR2 FQNEAQ. The CDR3 extends over 13 amino acids. For the CDR3, the DNA is TGTGCCAGCAGCTTAGGAACTTCGCGTGAAGCTTTCTTT. Protein: CASSLGTSREAFF.

J is TRBJ2-2 and V is TRBV5-1; TRBD2 aligns across 7 bases. With V trimmed by 1 base and J by 5 bases, 8 bases remained unmatched. This CDR3 has 16 residues. Germline CDR1 reads SGHRS; CDR2 reads YFSETQ. The CDR3 is CASSLLAVVGTGELFF. The CDR3 nucleotides read TGCGCCAGCAGCTTGCTAGCGGTAGTGGGGACCGGGGAGCTGTTTTTT.

The chain is built from TRBV29-1 and TRBJ2-1; D possibly corresponds to TRBD1 (6 bases). Germline values: CDR1 SQVTM, CDR2 ANQGSEA. Trimming removed 3 bases from V and 16 bases from J, with 19 bases in between. The CDR3 loop spans 12 amino acids. CDR3 nucleotides: TGCAGCGTTGAGGAGAGTACAGGGCCTCTCTTCTTC. This codes for CSVEESTGPLFF.

The chain is built from TRBV5-1 and TRBJ2-5; 15 positions agree with TRBD2. This CDR3 contains 17 residues. V was clipped by 4 bases and J by 4 bases; unmatched bases: 8. Germline V gene data show CDR1 as SGHRS and CDR2 as YFSETQ. CDR3 coding DNA: TGCGCCAGCAGCCTACCGGGACTAGCGGGAGGTGGAGAGACCCAGTACTTC. This translates into CASSLPGLAGGGETQYF.

The V gene is TRBV5-4, the J gene TRBJ2-2, with 8 nucleotides matching TRBD2. The V gene's germline CDR1 is SGHNT and CDR2 YYREEE (reference sequence). The CDR3 has 16 amino acids. Unmatched junction bases numbered 10, after V lost 2 bases and J lost 7 bases. The CDR3 spells CASSFGLATNVGELFF. The CDR3 bases are TGTGCCAGCAGCTTCGGACTAGCTACGAATGTCGGGGAGCTGTTTTTT.

V usage is TRBV19 and J usage is TRBJ2-1, with 13 bases fitting TRBD2. J was trimmed by 9 bases and V by 4 bases; bases with no gene match: 9. The V gene's germline CDR1 is LNHDA and CDR2 SQIVND (reference sequence). CDR3 length: 16 amino acids. The CDR3 DNA follows: TGTGCCAGTAGTACCTCTTGGACTAGCGGGAGAAGTGAGCAGTTCTTC. This translates into CASSTSWTSGRSEQFF. Supplemented by reference TRBV19 and TRBJ2-1, the full variable domain reads DGGITQSPKYLFRKEGQNVTLSCEQNLNHDAMYWYRQDPGQGLRLIYYSQIVNDFQKGDIAEGYSVSREKKESFPLTVTSAQKNPTAFYLCASSTSWTSGRSEQFFGPGTRLTVL.

This clone was detected once. V gene TRBV7-9 combines with J gene TRBJ2-2; 11 nucleotides line up with TRBD2. The germline CDR1 and CDR2 sequences are SEHNR and FQNEAQ (reference sequence). V shed 2 bases, J shed 6 bases, and the junction held 11 bases outside the gene matches. The CDR3 has 18 residues. The CDR3 reads CASSLIIIAGGPSGELFF. The CDR3 bases are TGTGCCAGCAGCTTAATCATAATAGCGGGAGGGCCTTCCGGGGAGCTGTTTTTT.

The chain carries TRBV28 and TRBJ2-2; 13 bases map to TRBD2. The J segment lost 5 bases and the V segment lost 3 bases, leaving 6 bases of the junction unmatched. The CDR3 runs to 17 residues. CDR1 and CDR2 from the germline V gene are MDHEN and SYDVKM. CDR3 DNA sequence: TGTGCCAGCAGTTTTGGAGGACTAGCGGGAGAAACCGGGGAGCTGTTTTTT. This gives the protein CASSFGGLAGETGELFF.

This clone appeared a single time. V is TRBV7-3 and J is TRBJ2-3; D perhaps matches TRBD1 (7 bases). CDR1 and CDR2 from the germline V gene are SGHTA and FQGTGA. Trimming shortened V by 5 bases and J by 5 bases, and 11 bases separated the two germline ends. This CDR3 has 13 amino acids. In nucleotides, the CDR3 is TGTGCCAGCAGCCCAGGGGGGTTAGATACGCAGTATTTT. Translation: CASSPGGLDTQYF.

The chain carries TRBV20-1 and TRBJ2-1; TRBD2 is a possible D gene (5 bases). Trimming took 6 bases from V and 7 from J, leaving 7 bases between them. Germline V gene lookup returns CDR1 DFQATT and CDR2 SNEGSKA (reference sequence). This CDR3 is 10 amino acids long. CDR3 sequence: CSATGNEQFF. The CDR3 nucleotides read TGCAGTGCCACGGGAAATGAGCAGTTCTTC.

The J gene is TRBJ2-1, the V gene TRBV10-1, with 7 bases fitting TRBD2. V was clipped by 0 bases and J by 10 bases; unmatched bases: 6. This CDR3 is 14 amino acids long. From germline, CDR1 is WNHNN and CDR2 SYGVQD (reference sequence). In DNA, the CDR3 is TGCGCCAGCAGTGAGTCGGCGGGAGTTCAGGAGCAGTTCTTC. Amino acid sequence: CASSESAGVQEQFF.

The chain has TRBV5-1 and TRBJ2-7, with D perhaps TRBD1 (6 bases). The V gene's germline CDR1 is SGHRS and CDR2 YFSETQ. CDR3 size: 15 residues. V was trimmed by 1 base and J by 6 bases, leaving 17 bases between them. CDR3 in DNA: TGCGCCAGCAGCTTGAGTGGGGGCTCGGGTACCGAGCAGTACTTC. This translates into CASSLSGGSGTEQYF. The full variable domain, rest sourced from reference TRBV5-1 and TRBJ2-7, is KAGVTQTPRYLIKTRGQQVTLSCSPISGHRSVSWYQQTPGQGLQFLFEYFSETQRNKGNFPGRFSGRQFSNSRSEMNVSTLELGDSALYLCASSLSGGSGTEQYFGPGTRLTVT.

This chain's CDR3 is CASSAGSNQPQHF. CDR3 nucleotide sequence: TGCGCCAGCAGTGCAGGGAGCAATCAGCCCCAGCATTTT. The chain employs TRBV10-2 and TRBJ1-5; D may be TRBD1 (5 bases). CDR1 is WSHSY and CDR2 is SAAADI in the germline V gene. The CDR3 is made up of 13 amino acids. Trimming left V 4 bases short and J 1 base short, with 5 bases between.

This sequence joins TRBV5-6 and TRBJ2-5; D might be TRBD1 (5 bases). Germline V gene lookup returns CDR1 SGHDT and CDR2 YYEEEE. CDR3 length: 15 residues. Trimming cost V 4 bases and J 2 bases, with 15 bases left between them. The CDR3 loop is CASSPTIRQQETQYF. CDR3 bases: TGTGCCAGCAGCCCAACGATAAGACAGCAAGAGACCCAGTACTTC.

The chain recombines TRBV10-3 with TRBJ1-5, with TRBD1 as a possible D gene (6 bases). CDR1 is ENHRY, CDR2 SYGVKD, per germline. The CDR3 contains 13 residues. The V and J ends lost 2 bases and 7 bases respectively, with 9 bases between them. This CDR3 is CAISEGGAQPQHF. CDR3 nucleotides: TGTGCCATCAGTGAGGGGGGGGCCCAGCCCCAGCATTTT.

The chain employs TRBV5-1 and TRBJ2-3, with 7 positions matching TRBD1. V shed 6 bases, J shed 2 bases, and the junction held 6 bases outside the gene matches. Germline CDR1 reads SGHRS; CDR2 reads YFSETQ. The CDR3 sequence is 14 residues long. The CDR3 is CASMEQGLTDTQYF. CDR3 nucleotide sequence: TGCGCCAGCATGGAACAGGGGCTCACAGATACGCAGTATTTT. Variable domain in full (rest from reference TRBV5-1 and TRBJ2-3): KAGVTQTPRYLIKTRGQQVTLSCSPISGHRSVSWYQQTPGQGLQFLFEYFSETQRNKGNFPGRFSGRQFSNSRSEMNVSTLELGDSALYLCASMEQGLTDTQYFGPGTRLTVL.

The chain combines TRBV28 with TRBJ1-2; D gene uncertain. The CDR3 is 15 residues long. The V gene's germline CDR1 is MDHEN and CDR2 SYDVKM. The ends were cut back, 5 bases at V and 4 bases at J, with 17 bases in the middle. CDR3 sequence: CASSPVKTRGYGYTF. CDR3 DNA sequence: TGTGCCAGCAGTCCTGTTAAAACGCGGGGCTATGGCTACACCTTC.

The CDR3: CASSPRGERTDTQYF. As DNA, the CDR3 is TGTGCCAGCAGCCCCCGGGGGGAGCGCACAGATACGCAGTATTTT. The chain has TRBV11-2 and TRBJ2-3; 7 nucleotides match TRBD2. The CDR3 length is 15 residues. V shed 5 bases, J shed 1 base, and the junction held 6 bases outside the gene matches. Germline CDR1 reads SGHAT; CDR2 reads FQNNGV.

The genes are TRBV21-1 and TRBJ2-1; the table's TRBD2 call for D was not verified on the DNA. TRBV21-1 corresponds to a pseudogene. The CDR3 consists of 17 residues. DNA of the CDR3: TGTGCCAGCAGACCAAAGGGACTAGCCGAGGCCGCCAATGAGCAGTTCTTC. Translated: CASRPKGLAEAANEQFF.

This chain uses TRBV4-3 with TRBJ2-2, with a possible D match to TRBD1 (6 bases). The CDR3 runs 15 residues. V lost 1 base and J 4 bases, leaving 10 bases between the germline ends. Germline CDR1 is LGHNA and CDR2 is YSLEER. Written as DNA, the CDR3 is TGCGCCAGCAGCCAAGCCCCAGGGGCCACCGGGGAGCTGTTTTTT. It codes for CASSQAPGATGELFF.

This chain connects TRBV5-6 to TRBJ1-5; 9 bases agree with TRBD1. Unmatched junction bases numbered 3, after V lost 2 bases and J lost 3 bases. In germline, CDR1 is SGHDT, CDR2 YYEEEE. This CDR3 is built from 15 residues. CDR3 in DNA: TGTGCCAGCAGCTTAGGACAGGGGAACAATCAGCCCCAGCATTTT. Amino acid sequence: CASSLGQGNNQPQHF.